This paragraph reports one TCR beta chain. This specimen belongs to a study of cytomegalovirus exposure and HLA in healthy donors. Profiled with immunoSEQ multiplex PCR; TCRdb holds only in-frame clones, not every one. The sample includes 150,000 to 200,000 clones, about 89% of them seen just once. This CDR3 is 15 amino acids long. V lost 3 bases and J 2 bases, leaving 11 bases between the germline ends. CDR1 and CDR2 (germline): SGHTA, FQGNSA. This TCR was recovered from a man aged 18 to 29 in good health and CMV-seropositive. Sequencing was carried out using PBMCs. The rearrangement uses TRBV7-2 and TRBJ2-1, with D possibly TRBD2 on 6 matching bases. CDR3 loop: CASSLSGGPYNEQFF. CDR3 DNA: TGTGCCAGCAGCTTGTCCGGGGGTCCCTACAATGAGCAGTTCTTC.